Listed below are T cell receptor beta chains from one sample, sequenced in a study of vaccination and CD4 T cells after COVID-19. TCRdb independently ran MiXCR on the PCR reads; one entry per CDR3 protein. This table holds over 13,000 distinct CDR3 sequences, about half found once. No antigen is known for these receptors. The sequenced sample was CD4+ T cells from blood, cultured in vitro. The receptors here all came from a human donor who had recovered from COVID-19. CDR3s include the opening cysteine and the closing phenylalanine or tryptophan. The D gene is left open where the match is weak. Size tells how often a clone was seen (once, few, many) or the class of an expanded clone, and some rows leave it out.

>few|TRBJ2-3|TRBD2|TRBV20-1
CSARTSGIRLTDTQYF
TGCAGTGCTAGGACTAGCGGGATCAGGCTCACAGATACGCAGTATTTT
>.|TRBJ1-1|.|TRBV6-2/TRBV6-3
CASSYSKGPLSTEAFF
TGTGCCAGCAGTTACTCGAAGGGACCCCTGAGCACTGAAGCTTTCTTT
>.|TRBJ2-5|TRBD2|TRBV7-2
CASSFLGRGWSRETQYF
TGTGCCAGCAGCTTCCTTGGGAGGGGATGGAGCCGGGAGACCCAGTACTTC
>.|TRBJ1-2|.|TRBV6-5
CASSYSPRATNYGYTF
TGTGCCAGCAGTTACTCTCCCAGAGCGACTAACTATGGCTACACCTTC
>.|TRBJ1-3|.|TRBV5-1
CASSPGGLSSGNTIYF
TGCGCCAGCAGCCCCGGAGGGCTATCCTCTGGAAACACCATATATTTT
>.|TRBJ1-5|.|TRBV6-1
CASSVGVQPQHF
TGTGCCAGCAGTGTGGGGGTTCAGCCCCAGCATTTT
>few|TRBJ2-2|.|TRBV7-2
CASQEQPGELFF
TGTGCCAGCCAAGAACAGCCCGGGGAGCTGTTTTTT
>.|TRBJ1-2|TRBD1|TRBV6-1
CASRRQGTRGYTF
TGTGCCAGCAGGCGACAGGGGACTCGGGGCTACACCTTC
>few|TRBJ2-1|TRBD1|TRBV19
CASSPGQGAGEQFF
TGTGCCAGTAGTCCAGGACAGGGGGCAGGGGAGCAGTTCTTC
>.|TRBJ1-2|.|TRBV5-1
CASSTTIRGGGYGYTF
TGCGCCAGCAGCACGACCATCCGCGGGGGGGGCTATGGCTACACCTTC
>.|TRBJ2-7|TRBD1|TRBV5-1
CASSLGQGFGEQYF
TGCGCCAGCAGCTTGGGACAGGGGTTCGGCGAGCAGTACTTC
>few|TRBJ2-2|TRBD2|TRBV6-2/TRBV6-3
CASSRSAGGNTGELFF
TGTGCCAGCAGCCGCTCGGCGGGGGGGAACACCGGGGAGCTGTTTTTT
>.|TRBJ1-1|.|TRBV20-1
CSASRVAWAEAFF
TGCAGTGCTAGTAGGGTCGCCTGGGCTGAAGCTTTCTTT
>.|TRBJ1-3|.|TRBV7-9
CASSWDSGNTIYF
TGTGCCAGCAGTTGGGACTCTGGAAACACCATATATTTT
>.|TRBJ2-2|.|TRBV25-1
CASSGLIGAGELFF
TGTGCCAGCAGTGGACTGATCGGGGCCGGGGAGCTGTTTTTT
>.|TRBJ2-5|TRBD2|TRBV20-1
CSAVGTSGGAAETQYF
TGCAGTGCTGTAGGGACTAGCGGGGGGGCCGCTGAGACCCAGTACTTC
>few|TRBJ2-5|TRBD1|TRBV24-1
CATSDPGQAFQETQYF
TGTGCCACCAGTGATCCTGGACAGGCCTTCCAAGAGACCCAGTACTTC
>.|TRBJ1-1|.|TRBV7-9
CASMASLNTEAFF
TGTGCCAGCATGGCCAGCCTGAACACTGAAGCTTTCTTT
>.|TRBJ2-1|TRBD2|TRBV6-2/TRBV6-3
CASSSVTSGGSYNEQFF
TGTGCCAGCAGTTCGGTGACTAGCGGGGGCTCCTACAATGAGCAGTTCTTC
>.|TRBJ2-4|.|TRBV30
CAWSVLSAAKNIQYF
TGTGCCTGGAGTGTACTGTCCGCAGCCAAAAACATTCAGTACTTC
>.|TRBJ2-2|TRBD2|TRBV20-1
CSARDGSGGWELFF
TGCAGTGCTAGAGATGGTAGCGGGGGCTGGGAGCTGTTTTTT
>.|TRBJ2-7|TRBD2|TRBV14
CASSQGGRASGYEQYF
TGTGCCAGCAGCCAAGGGGGTAGGGCTAGCGGCTACGAGCAGTACTTC
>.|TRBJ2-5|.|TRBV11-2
CASSLDFSQYF
TGTGCCAGCAGCTTAGATTTTAGCCAGTACTTC
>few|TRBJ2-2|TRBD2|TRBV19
CASSIPGAGGTGELFF
TGTGCCAGTAGTATACCTGGAGCGGGAGGAACCGGGGAGCTGTTTTTT
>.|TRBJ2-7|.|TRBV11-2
CASTEGGTDLTYEQYF
TGTGCCAGCACCGAAGGGGGGACAGATCTGACCTACGAGCAGTACTTC
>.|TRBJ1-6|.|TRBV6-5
CASSYLGGANSPLHF
TGTGCCAGCAGTTACTTAGGGGGAGCCAATTCACCCCTCCACTTT
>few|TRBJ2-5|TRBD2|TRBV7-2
CASSLGGGGQETQYF
TGTGCCAGCAGCTTAGGTGGGGGGGGCCAAGAGACCCAGTACTTC
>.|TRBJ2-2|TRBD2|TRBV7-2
CASSLGLAGNTGELFF
TGTGCCAGCAGCTTAGGTCTAGCGGGAAACACCGGGGAGCTGTTTTTT
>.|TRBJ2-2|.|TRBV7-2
CASSLATQGTGELFF
TGTGCCAGCAGCTTAGCTACTCAGGGTACCGGGGAGCTGTTTTTT
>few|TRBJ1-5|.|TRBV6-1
CASTQAGQPQHF
TGTGCCAGCACCCAGGCCGGGCAGCCCCAGCATTTT
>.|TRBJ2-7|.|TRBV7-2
CASSLGRVPYEQYF
TGTGCCAGCAGCTTAGGGAGGGTTCCCTACGAGCAGTACTTC
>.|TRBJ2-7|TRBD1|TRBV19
CASGTGPYEQYF
TGTGCCAGTGGGACAGGACCCTACGAGCAGTACTTC
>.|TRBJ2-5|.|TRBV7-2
CASSQPGKETQYF
TGTGCCAGCAGCCAACCGGGTAAAGAGACCCAGTACTTC
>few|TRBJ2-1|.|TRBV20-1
CSAGRHNEQFF
TGCAGTGCTGGTAGGCACAATGAGCAGTTCTTC
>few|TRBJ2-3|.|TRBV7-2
CASSLDGPTDTQYF
TGTGCCAGCAGCTTAGACGGACCCACAGATACGCAGTATTTT
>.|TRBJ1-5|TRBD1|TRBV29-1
CSVADKQGTHYSNQPQHF
TGCAGCGTTGCAGACAAACAGGGGACCCACTATAGCAATCAGCCCCAGCATTTT
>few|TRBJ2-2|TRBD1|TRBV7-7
CASSGRLGQEIDTGELFF
TGTGCTAGCAGTGGAAGGTTGGGACAGGAGATCGACACCGGGGAGCTGTTTTTT
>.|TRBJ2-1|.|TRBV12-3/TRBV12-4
CASSLELSRGTYNEQFF
TGTGCCAGCAGTTTAGAATTGAGCAGGGGTACCTACAATGAGCAGTTCTTC
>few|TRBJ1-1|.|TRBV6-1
CASRRATNTEAFF
TGTGCCAGCAGACGAGCCACTAACACTGAAGCTTTCTTT
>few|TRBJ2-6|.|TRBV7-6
CASSYSALGSGANVLTF
TGTGCCAGCAGCTACTCCGCCCTTGGTTCTGGGGCCAACGTCCTGACTTTC
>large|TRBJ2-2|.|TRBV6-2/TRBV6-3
CASSWGGASGELFF
TGTGCCAGCAGTTGGGGAGGAGCCTCCGGGGAGCTGTTTTTT
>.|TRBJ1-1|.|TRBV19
CASSLGALGIKGWEAFF
TGTGCCAGTAGTCTAGGGGCCCTCGGGATTAAGGGATGGGAAGCTTTCTTT
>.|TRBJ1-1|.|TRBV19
CASSIGPNLGVTEAFF
TGTGCCAGTAGTATAGGCCCGAATCTCGGGGTTACTGAAGCTTTCTTT
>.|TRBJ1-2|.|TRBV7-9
CASSLGTVYGYTF
TGTGCCAGCAGCTTAGGGACTGTCTATGGCTACACCTTC
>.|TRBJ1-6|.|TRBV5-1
CASSLDLGANSPLHF
TGCGCCAGCAGCTTGGATCTAGGAGCTAATTCACCCCTCCACTTT
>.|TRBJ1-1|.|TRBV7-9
CASSFSGTEAFF
TGTGCCAGCAGCTTTTCGGGCACTGAAGCTTTCTTT
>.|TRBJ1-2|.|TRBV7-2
CASSLARGWDYGYTF
TGTGCCAGCAGCTTAGCCAGGGGCTGGGACTATGGCTACACCTTC
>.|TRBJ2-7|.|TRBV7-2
CASSLDPGANEQYF
TGTGCCAGCAGCTTAGACCCAGGCGCCAACGAGCAGTACTTC
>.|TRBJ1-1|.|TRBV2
CASGPSRGNTEAFF
TGTGCCAGCGGACCCTCGCGGGGAAACACTGAAGCTTTCTTT
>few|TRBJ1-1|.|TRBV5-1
CASSVGAGTEAFF
TGCGCCAGCAGCGTGGGGGCGGGCACTGAAGCTTTCTTT
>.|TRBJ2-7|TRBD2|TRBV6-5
CASSYSRGAYEQYF
TGTGCCAGCAGTTACTCGCGGGGGGCCTACGAGCAGTACTTC